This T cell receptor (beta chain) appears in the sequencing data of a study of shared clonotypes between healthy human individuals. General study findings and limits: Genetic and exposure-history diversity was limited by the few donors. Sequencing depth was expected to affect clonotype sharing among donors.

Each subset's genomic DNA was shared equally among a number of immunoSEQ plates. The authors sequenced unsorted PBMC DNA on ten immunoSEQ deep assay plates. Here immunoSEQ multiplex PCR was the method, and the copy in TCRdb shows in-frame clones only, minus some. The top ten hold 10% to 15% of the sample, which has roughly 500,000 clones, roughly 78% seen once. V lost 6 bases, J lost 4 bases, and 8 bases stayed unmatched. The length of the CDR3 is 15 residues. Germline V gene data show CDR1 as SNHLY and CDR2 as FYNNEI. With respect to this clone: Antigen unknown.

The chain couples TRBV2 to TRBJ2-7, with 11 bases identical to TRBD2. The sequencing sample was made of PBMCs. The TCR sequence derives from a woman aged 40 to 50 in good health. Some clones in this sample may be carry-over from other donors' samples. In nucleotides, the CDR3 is TGTGCCAGCAGGTCTACTAGCGGGAGTCGGTACGAGCAGTACTTC. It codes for CASRSTSGSRYEQYF. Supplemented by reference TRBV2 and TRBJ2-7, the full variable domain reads EPEVTQTPSHQVTQMGQEVILRCVPISNHLYFYWYRQILGQKVEFLVSFYNNEISEKSEIFDDQFSVERPDGSNFTLKIRSTKLEDSAMYFCASRSTSGSRYEQYFGPGTRLTVT.